In its sample, the clone carrying this T cell receptor beta chain was seen a few times. Its antigen is unknown. This sample was included in a study of T-cell memory formation after mild COVID-19. Study summary: TCR clustering was largely donor specific. Study-wide points: Pre-infection memory already had some responding clones, implying cross-reactive memory joined. Clones that contracted from day 15 to 85 had balanced CD4/CD8; later expanders were CD4+ biased. Contracting CD8+ clones were enriched in EMRA, CD4+ mainly in CM and EM.

MiXCR, applied by TCRdb to the 5' RACE reads, yields one record per CDR3 protein. This repertoire shows approximately 490,000 distinct CDR3 sequences, just over 20% found once; its top ten account for approximately 13%. The ends lost 11 bases at V and 3 bases at J; junction bases unmatched: 11. The CDR3 covers 14 residues. Germline V gene sequence: CDR1 MNHNS, CDR2 SASEGT. The gene calls are TRBV6-1 and TRBJ1-1, with TRBD1 matching 8 bases. The TCR originated in an adult woman who had mild COVID-19 (a few samples of this study predate the infection). Cell type and time point are not known. The sequenced sample was PBMCs or a T cell subset sorted from them (not recorded which). The CDR3 DNA reads as TGTGCCGGGAAGAGACAGGGGTCTGACACTGAAGCTTTCTTT. Translated, it gives CAGKRQGSDTEAFF.